The sample holds a few counts of the clone carrying this T cell receptor beta chain. The antigen remains undetermined. Both iRepertoire HTBI primers and Arm-PCR of CDR3 regions were used to build the TCR beta libraries. TCRdb re-analysed the multiplex PCR reads in MiXCR, keeping a single row per CDR3 protein. The table includes a few hundred thousand distinct CDR3 sequences, around 24% detected once. As to time point: persistent/refractory GD, antithyroid drugs over 5 years with positive TRAb. Generation of the TCR library employed RNA extracted from PBMCs. The data are from a study of regulatory T cells in long-lasting Graves disease. Across the whole study: With positive TSH receptor antibodies and over 5 years of antithyroid drugs, Graves' disease was considered persistent.

The J segment lost 4 bases and the V segment lost 4 bases, leaving 5 bases of the junction unmatched. CDR3 length: 14 amino acids. Germline V gene data show CDR1 as SQVTM and CDR2 as ANQGSEA. General observations from the study: Between persistent patients, a few thousand public clonotypes were shared, exceeding the approximately 900 shared between new patients. Favored usage of TRBV28, TRBJ1-2 and TRBJ2-5 was recorded in persistent disease.

The sequences come from peripheral blood mononuclear cells (PBMCs), collected when the disease was refractory, from a patient treated with antithyroid drugs. This chain joins TRBV29-1 and TRBJ2-5; 11 bases fit TRBD2. This receptor was taken from a female donor with Graves disease. CDR3 in DNA: TGCAGCGTTGGGGTAGCGGGAGGGGTAGAGACCCAGTACTTC. Its protein product is CSVGVAGGVETQYF.